These 18 T cell receptor beta chains were sequenced from one sample in a study of shared clonotypes between healthy human individuals. Assay: immunoSEQ multiplex PCR; the TCRdb copy retains only in-frame clones and omits some. The repertoire holds 1 million to 1.2 million clones, with about 72% as singletons. The source material was memory CD4+ T cells from PBMCs. Described subset: CD45RA-negative fraction. Receptors originate from a young man in good health. Some clones in this sample may be carry-over from other donors' samples.

This rearrangement joins TRBV20-1 to TRBJ2-7; D gene unclear. The CDR3 runs to 11 residues. Germline CDR1 is DFQATT and CDR2 is SNEGSKA (reference sequence). The CDR3 loop reads CSTLGRIEQYF. The DNA for the CDR3 is TGCAGCACCCTCGGCAGGATCGAGCAGTACTTC.

The rearrangement uses TRBV28 and TRBJ2-7; D is uncertain. The CDR3 covers 13 residues. With 8 bases removed from V and 2 bases from J, the gap between germline ends came to 13 bases. In germline, CDR1 is MDHEN, CDR2 SYDVKM. CDR3 region: CASRRQPTYEQYF. The CDR3 nucleotides read TGTGCCAGCCGTCGGCAGCCCACCTACGAGCAGTACTTC. The variable domain in full, with the rest retrieved from reference TRBV28 and TRBJ2-7, is DVKVTQSSRYLVKRTGEKVFLECVQDMDHENMFWYRQDPGLGLRLIYFSYDVKMKEKGDIPEGYSVSREKKERFSLILESASTNQTSMYLCASRRQPTYEQYFGPGTRLTVT.

The V and J genes are TRBV5-1 and TRBJ1-3; D is undetermined. The V gene's germline CDR1 is SGHRS and CDR2 YFSETQ. The CDR3 runs 16 residues. The V gene lost 0 bases and the J gene lost 0 bases, with 10 bases spanning the gap. CDR3 sequence reads: CASSLGTAVSGNTIYF. CDR3 coding DNA: TGCGCCAGCAGCTTGGGGACCGCAGTCTCTGGAAACACCATATATTTT.

This chain joins TRBV7-2 and TRBJ1-1; perhaps TRBD1 as D (5 bases). CDR1 SGHTA and CDR2 FQGNSA come from the germline V gene. Trimming removed 6 bases at V and 2 bases at J, with 13 bases between. The CDR3 spans 14 residues. CDR3 bases: TGTGCCAGCAGAGAGGGGTCGGGAAACACTGAAGCTTTCTTT. It yields the protein CASREGSGNTEAFF.

The CDR3 nucleotides read TGTGCCAGCAGTTTAATCCCCGGACAGGGTTCCTATGGCTACACCTTC. Translating gives CASSLIPGQGSYGYTF. The chain recombines TRBV27 with TRBJ1-2, with 8 bases aligning to TRBD1. The CDR3 consists of 16 residues. The germline V gene has CDR1 MNHEY and CDR2 SMNVEV (reference sequence). With 2 bases clipped from V and 4 bases from J, the junction kept 9 bases outside the gene matches.

V is TRBV30 and J is TRBJ2-3; TRBD2 agrees at 14 bases. Germline CDR1 is GTSNPN and CDR2 is SVGIG (reference sequence). V shed 4 bases and J 6 bases; nucleotides not matched to a gene: 6. CDR3 length equals 15 residues. The CDR3 loop is CAWNRLAGGKDTQYF. The CDR3, as DNA: TGTGCCTGGAATCGACTAGCGGGAGGGAAGGATACGCAGTATTTT. Together with reference TRBV30 and TRBJ2-3, the CDR3 gives the full variable domain: SQTIHQWPATLVQPVGSPLSLECTVEGTSNPNLYWYRQAAGRGLQLLFYSVGIGQISSEVPQNLSASRPQDRQFILSSKKLLLSDSGFYLCAWNRLAGGKDTQYFGPGTRLTVL.

The chain recombines TRBV5-1 with TRBJ2-6; unclear D gene. The CDR3 extends over 15 amino acids. V lost 4 bases and J 0 bases, leaving 8 bases between the germline ends. CDR1 is SGHRS, CDR2 YFSETQ, per germline. CDR3 nucleotides: TGCGCCAGCAGCATCAAAAACTCTGGGGCCAACGTCCTGACTTTC. It yields the protein CASSIKNSGANVLTF.

This clone was detected only once. The chain has TRBV6-5 and TRBJ2-7, with 9 nucleotides matching TRBD1. V lost 7 bases to trimming and J lost 12 bases; unmatched junction nucleotides: 13. CDR1 is MNHEY and CDR2 is SVGAGI in the germline V gene. The CDR3 is 13 amino acids. The CDR3 protein is CASTIKGGTGMYF. In DNA form, the CDR3 reads TGTGCCAGCACCATAAAGGGAGGGACAGGGATGTACTTC.

This clone was counted a single time. This chain uses TRBV6-1 with TRBJ1-4; maybe TRBD1 (5 bases). This CDR3 contains 13 residues. Looked up from germline, CDR1 is MNHNS and CDR2 is SASEGT. The V and J ends lost 2 bases and 12 bases respectively, with 13 bases between them. The CDR3 sequence is CASSEWGPGELFF. The CDR3 DNA sequence: TGTGCCAGCAGTGAATGGGGACCCGGGGAACTGTTTTTT.

CDR3 residues: CASSYAGQGYTEAFF. The DNA of the CDR3 is TGTGCCAGCAGTTACGCCGGACAGGGTTACACTGAAGCTTTCTTT. The chain couples TRBV6-6 to TRBJ1-1, with 8 bases that match TRBD1. The CDR3 has 15 amino acids. J lost 3 bases, V lost 2 bases, and 5 bases had no gene match. The germline V gene has CDR1 MNHNY and CDR2 SVGAGI (reference sequence).

This clone was observed once. The V gene is TRBV6-1, the J gene TRBJ1-5, with TRBD1 identical over 7 bases. V dropped 5 bases and J dropped 2; count of bases not matched to a gene: 6. This CDR3 has 15 residues. The germline CDR1 and CDR2 sequences are MNHNS and SASEGT. CDR3 residues: CASSIRGLGNQPQHF. In DNA form, the CDR3 reads TGTGCCAGCAGTATAAGGGGGCTCGGCAATCAGCCCCAGCATTTT.

This chain uses TRBV28 with TRBJ1-4, with D hard to call. Germline V CDR1 and CDR2: MDHEN, SYDVKM. Trimming cost V 5 bases and J 8 bases, with 12 bases left between them. The CDR3 runs 13 residues. CDR3 sequence (DNA): TGTGCCAGCAGTCCCCCGTCGGTCGAAAAACTGTTTTTT. Protein sequence: CASSPPSVEKLFF.

The V and J genes are TRBV28 and TRBJ1-1; the match to TRBD1 covers 8 bases. V trimming: 6 bases; J trimming: 0 bases; junction bases outside the gene matches: 6. Germline CDR1 reads MDHEN; CDR2 reads SYDVKM. The CDR3 is made up of 15 amino acids. The CDR3 coding sequence is TGTGCCAGCAGGGCAGCAGGGGGCCTGAACACTGAAGCTTTCTTT. It encodes CASRAAGGLNTEAFF.

This CDR3 is CASSFVQANTEAFF. The CDR3 coding sequence is TGTGCCAGCAGTTTTGTGCAGGCGAACACTGAAGCTTTCTTT. The chain recombines TRBV28 with TRBJ1-1; D remains unclear. CDR1 and CDR2 (germline): MDHEN, SYDVKM. The CDR3 has 14 amino acids. V dropped 3 bases and J dropped 1 base, with 9 bases sitting between them.

This clone appeared a few times. The genes are TRBV28 and TRBJ1-5; 8 nucleotides line up with TRBD1. V shed 5 bases, J shed 2 bases, and the junction held 8 bases outside the gene matches. This CDR3 has 16 residues. Germline values: CDR1 MDHEN, CDR2 SYDVKM. The CDR3 region has the DNA TGTGCCAGCAGTACCAGGGGGCGCGGCCGCAATCAGCCCCAGCATTTT. Translation: CASSTRGRGRNQPQHF. The full variable domain, in which reference TRBV28 and TRBJ1-5 provide the parts outside the CDR3, is DVKVTQSSRYLVKRTGEKVFLECVQDMDHENMFWYRQDPGLGLRLIYFSYDVKMKEKGDIPEGYSVSREKKERFSLILESASTNQTSMYLCASSTRGRGRNQPQHFGDGTRLSIL.

The V and J genes are TRBV9 and TRBJ2-2; D possibly uses TRBD1 or TRBD2 (5 bases each). Trimming left V 10 bases short and J 3 bases short, with 16 bases between. CDR3 length equals 14 residues. Germline CDR1 is SGDLS and CDR2 is YYNGEE. CDR3 region: CASGWQGHTGELFF. The CDR3 DNA follows: TGTGCCTCAGGCTGGCAGGGACACACCGGGGAGCTGTTTTTT.

The chain carries TRBV19 and TRBJ2-1, with a possible D match to TRBD1 (5 bases). The length of the CDR3 is 15 residues. From germline, CDR1 is LNHDA and CDR2 SQIVND (reference sequence). Trimming removed 5 bases at V and 2 bases at J, with 13 bases between. CDR3 loop: CASSADSYTYNEQFF. The CDR3 DNA reads as TGTGCCAGTAGTGCAGACAGCTACACCTACAATGAGCAGTTCTTC.

This rearrangement joins TRBV6-5 to TRBJ2-5, with 13 bases aligning to TRBD2. This CDR3 spans 15 amino acids. J was trimmed by 5 bases and V by 6 bases; bases with no gene match: 6. The germline gives CDR1 MNHEY, CDR2 SVGAGI. CDR3 amino acids: CASRPGLAGWETQYF. Written as DNA, the CDR3 is TGTGCCAGCAGACCGGGACTAGCGGGATGGGAGACCCAGTACTTC.